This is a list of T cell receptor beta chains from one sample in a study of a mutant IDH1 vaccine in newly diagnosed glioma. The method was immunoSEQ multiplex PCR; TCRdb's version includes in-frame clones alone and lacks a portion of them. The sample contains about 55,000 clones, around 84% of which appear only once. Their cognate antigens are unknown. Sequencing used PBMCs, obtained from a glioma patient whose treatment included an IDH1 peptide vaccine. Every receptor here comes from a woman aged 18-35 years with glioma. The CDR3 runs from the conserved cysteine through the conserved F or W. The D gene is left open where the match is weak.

CASSIVGGGDEAFF,-,TRBJ1-1,TRBV19
CASSSPGTGTHPLEQYF,TRBD1,TRBJ2-7,TRBV5-6
CASSYREEKLFF,-,TRBJ1-4,TRBV5-5
CASSSLRSSGNTIYF,-,TRBJ1-3,TRBV6-5
CARGGLADSYEQYF,-,TRBJ2-7,TRBV21-1
CASSGQGYDEQFF,TRBD1,TRBJ2-1,TRBV10-1
CASSAGGSGGFSSYEQYF,TRBD2,TRBJ2-7,TRBV9
CAWRSYGYTF,-,TRBJ1-2,TRBV30
CATSKDRGYEKLFF,TRBD1,TRBJ1-4,TRBV15
CASTPRGGLAHEQFF,TRBD2,TRBJ2-1,TRBV5-1
CASSTGLAGALNTGELFF,TRBD2,TRBJ2-2,TRBV7-2